This passage covers 32 T cell receptor beta chains from one sample sequenced in a study of early T cells in non-severe SARS-CoV-2 infection (dated by TCRdb to 2020 to 2022). Libraries came from 5' RACE. Sequencing was performed on a NextSeq 500. The public reads were run again by TCRdb, first through fastp at Q25 and then through MiXCR, and only productive beta chains were kept. A single entry per CDR3 protein holds the most common genes and DNA from its merged rows. This sample holds tens of thousands of distinct CDR3 sequences; under 9.5% were observed only once. The top ten constitute just under 6% of the sample. Sequencing was carried out using whole blood. The receptors stem from an adult who was a healthcare worker with PCR-confirmed SARS-CoV-2 infection or an uninfected control (not recorded which).

This clonotype was seen at least ten times. The J gene is TRBJ2-7, the V gene TRBV7-6; TRBD1 matches 7 bases. The CDR3 sequence is 14 residues long. Germline values: CDR1 SGHVS, CDR2 FNYEAQ. V was pared by 0 bases and J by 3 bases, with 2 bases of the junction left unmatched. CDR3 region: CASSLAQGDYEQYF. CDR3 DNA: TGTGCCAGCAGCTTAGCCCAGGGGGACTACGAGCAGTACTTC.

J is TRBJ2-2 and V is TRBV5-1; D is unclear. The CDR3 extends over 13 amino acids. Trimming took off 2 bases at V and 4 bases at J, with 6 bases between the two ends. From germline, CDR1 is SGHRS and CDR2 YFSETQ. Here the CDR3 reads CASSFASTGELFF. In DNA form, the CDR3 reads TGCGCCAGCAGCTTTGCAAGCACCGGGGAGCTGTTTTTT.

In its sample, this clonotype was seen many times. J is TRBJ1-4 and V is TRBV20-1; D is uncertain. CDR1 is DFQATT, CDR2 SNEGSKA, per germline (reference sequence). The CDR3 runs to 12 residues. Trimming took 5 bases from V and 6 from J, leaving 10 bases between them. CDR3 nucleotides: TGCAGTGCTGGACGGAGCTATGAAAAACTGTTTTTT. Protein: CSAGRSYEKLFF.

This clonotype turned up a few times. The genes are TRBV12-3 or TRBV12-4 and TRBJ2-3, with 9 bases fitting TRBD2. CDR3 length: 15 amino acids. J lost 6 bases, V lost 7 bases, and 11 bases had no gene match. CDR3 protein: CASTLRAGGADTQYF. The DNA for the CDR3 is TGTGCCAGCACCCTCAGAGCGGGGGGCGCCGATACGCAGTATTTT.

The rearrangement links TRBV7-3 to TRBJ2-2; D gene uncertain. The CDR3 has 14 residues. Trimming took 5 bases from V and 1 from J, leaving 8 bases between them. Germline CDR1 reads SGHTA; CDR2 reads FQGTGA. CDR3 sequence (DNA): TGTGCCAGCAGCCCGAATCTGAACACCGGGGAGCTGTTTTTT. It specifies CASSPNLNTGELFF.

Ten or more counts support this clonotype. The rearrangement uses TRBV19 and TRBJ2-2; D assignment may be TRBD1 or TRBD2 (5 bases each). Germline values: CDR1 LNHDA, CDR2 SQIVND (reference sequence). This CDR3 has 16 amino acids. V dropped 5 bases and J dropped 1 base, with 14 bases sitting between them. The chain's CDR3 is CASSGSGTLNTGELFF. CDR3 nucleotides: TGTGCCAGTAGTGGCAGTGGGACCTTGAACACCGGGGAGCTGTTTTTT.

V is TRBV6-1 and J is TRBJ2-2, with D perhaps being TRBD1 or TRBD2 (5 bases each). The CDR3 is 14 residues long. Germline CDR1 MNHNS, CDR2 SASEGT. Trimming left V 1 base short and J 6 bases short, with 9 bases between. The CDR3 region is CASSEVGDSGELFF. The CDR3 DNA sequence: TGTGCCAGCAGTGAAGTGGGGGATTCCGGGGAGCTGTTTTTT.

This clonotype was counted many times. The chain uses TRBV5-1 and TRBJ2-7, with TRBD2 as a possible D gene (5 bases). The CDR3 loop spans 15 amino acids. V gave up 0 bases and J gave up 3 bases, with 13 bases separating them. From germline, CDR1 is SGHRS and CDR2 YFSETQ. The CDR3 region is CASSLDGGSLYEQYF. CDR3 DNA: TGCGCCAGCAGCTTGGATGGAGGTTCCCTCTACGAGCAGTACTTC.

The chain employs TRBV7-2 and TRBJ1-2; D is uncertain. V was pared by 1 base and J by 2 bases, with 11 bases between. This CDR3 has 15 amino acids. Germline CDR1 is SGHTA and CDR2 is FQGNSA. The CDR3 nucleotides are TGTGCCAGCAGCTTAGACGGTATGGGGAACTATGGCTACACCTTC. Its translation: CASSLDGMGNYGYTF. Full variable domain (rest looked up from reference TRBV7-2 and TRBJ1-2): GAGVSQSPSNKVTEKGKDVELRCDPISGHTALYWYRQSLGQGLEFLIYFQGNSAPDKSGLPSDRFSAERTGGSVSTLTIQRTQQEDSAVYLCASSLDGMGNYGYTFGSGTRLTVV.

This clonotype was observed a handful of times. The chain uses TRBV20-1 and TRBJ2-4; 9 bases match TRBD2. The CDR3 consists of 14 residues. CDR1 DFQATT and CDR2 SNEGSKA come from the germline V gene (reference sequence). The V gene end was trimmed by 6 bases and the J gene end by 8 bases; junction bases not matched to a gene: 11. Here the CDR3 reads CSALSGGGSYIQYF. Here the CDR3 DNA reads TGCAGTGCCCTTAGCGGGGGAGGGAGTTACATTCAGTACTTC.

This clonotype was picked up a small number of times. The chain links TRBV6-2 or TRBV6-3 to TRBJ2-3; 7 bases are shared with TRBD2. Germline CDR1 is MNHEY and CDR2 is SVGEGT. This CDR3 is built from 16 residues. V lost 7 bases to trimming and J lost 2 bases; unmatched junction nucleotides: 12. CDR3 protein: CASNRDYGRNTDTQYF. CDR3 nucleotide sequence: TGTGCCAGCAATCGGGACTACGGGAGAAACACAGATACGCAGTATTTT.

This clonotype was counted only a few times. The chain is built from TRBV7-2 and TRBJ2-2; D might be TRBD1 or TRBD2, each matching 5 bases. The CDR3 has 19 amino acids. CDR1 and CDR2 from the germline V gene are SGHTA and FQGNSA. Trimming pared 6 bases from V and 2 bases from J, leaving 25 bases between. The CDR3, as DNA: TGTGCCAGCAGACAAAATCCCGGGGCTGGTCGAAAAAACACCGGGGAGCTGTTTTTT. Its protein is CASRQNPGAGRKNTGELFF.

This clonotype was counted only a few times. The CDR3 nucleotides are TGCGCCAGCAGCCAAAACCCGGGAGTCAGCACAGATACGCAGTATTTT. Translation gives CASSQNPGVSTDTQYF. The rearrangement uses TRBV4-1 and TRBJ2-3; D might be TRBD2 (6 bases). The germline CDR1 and CDR2 sequences are MGHRA and YSYEKL. The CDR3 sequence is 16 residues long. V lost 2 bases, J lost 0 bases, and 12 bases lay in between.

This chain uses TRBV7-6 with TRBJ2-7; D possibly corresponds to TRBD1 (5 bases). V lost 2 bases and J lost 2, with 7 bases in between. This CDR3 is 13 amino acids long. Germline V gives CDR1 SGHVS, CDR2 FNYEAQ. The CDR3 protein is CASSLRQTYEQYF. As DNA, the CDR3 is TGTGCCAGCAGCTTAAGACAGACCTACGAGCAGTACTTC.

V usage is TRBV4-1 and J usage is TRBJ1-5; TRBD1 aligns across 9 bases. J gave up 1 base and V 3 bases, and 7 bases lay outside the gene matches. This CDR3 has 17 residues. The V gene's germline CDR1 is MGHRA and CDR2 YSYEKL. This CDR3 reads CASSQDRGGSSNQPQHF. The CDR3 DNA reads as TGCGCCAGCAGCCAGGACAGGGGAGGATCGAGCAATCAGCCCCAGCATTTT.

This clonotype was detected many times. The chain has TRBV7-2 and TRBJ2-7; TRBD1 matches at 9 bases. The CDR3 totals 15 residues. The germline V gene has CDR1 SGHTA and CDR2 FQGNSA. V shed 5 bases and J 6 bases; nucleotides not matched to a gene: 11. CDR3 region: CASSASGTGLGEQYF. The CDR3 nucleotides read TGTGCCAGCAGCGCATCCGGGACAGGGTTAGGCGAGCAGTACTTC.

The chain recombines TRBV11-2 with TRBJ2-5; D remains unclear. The CDR3 spans 15 residues. CDR1 and CDR2 from the germline V gene are SGHAT and FQNNGV. Trimming shortened V by 3 bases and J by 5 bases, and 16 bases separated the two germline ends. Here the CDR3 DNA reads TGTGCCAGCAGCTTCGCCCGATGGGGTTTGGAGACCCAGTACTTC. Its protein is CASSFARWGLETQYF.

This clonotype was seen a few times. The chain links TRBV7-8 to TRBJ2-1, with D unclear. With 1 base removed from V and 9 bases from J, the gap between germline ends came to 19 bases. There are 16 residues in the CDR3. Per germline, CDR1 SGHVS and CDR2 FQNEAQ. The CDR3 reads CASSLGSGLSSGEQFF. CDR3 nucleotides: TGTGCCAGCAGCTTAGGTTCAGGATTAAGTTCGGGTGAGCAGTTCTTC.

This clonotype came up many times. The chain has TRBV5-5 and TRBJ1-2, with 9 bases identical to TRBD1. This CDR3 is 15 amino acids long. The germline CDR1 and CDR2 sequences are SGHKS and YYEKEE (reference sequence). V dropped 3 bases and J dropped 2; count of bases not matched to a gene: 5. In DNA form, the CDR3 reads TGTGCCAGCAGCTCGAGACAGGGGGAGAACTATGGCTACACCTTC. Encoded protein: CASSSRQGENYGYTF. Full variable domain (outside the CDR3, taken from reference TRBV5-5 and TRBJ1-2): DAGVTQSPTHLIKTRGQQVTLRCSPISGHKSVSWYQQVLGQGPQFIFQYYEKEERGRGNFPDRFSARQFPNYSSELNVNALLLGDSALYLCASSSRQGENYGYTFGSGTRLTVV.

This clonotype has at least ten counts. This rearrangement joins TRBV4-1 to TRBJ2-7, with D tentatively TRBD2 (6 bases). V lost 1 base to trimming and J lost 6 bases, with 13 bases between them. The CDR3 loop spans 14 amino acids. Germline lookup yields CDR1 MGHRA and CDR2 YSYEKL. The CDR3 is CASSQGRMEGEQYF. CDR3 nucleotides: TGCGCCAGCAGCCAAGGCAGAATGGAGGGCGAGCAGTACTTC.

This clonotype was seen a handful of times. CDR3 amino acids: CASSSQTGKDYGYTF. The CDR3 nucleotides are TGTGCCAGCAGTTCTCAGACAGGGAAGGACTATGGCTACACCTTC. J is TRBJ1-2 and V is TRBV27; TRBD1 agrees at 7 bases. The CDR3 sequence is 15 residues long. After removal of 4 bases from V and 3 bases from J, the junction contained 8 bases not matched to a gene. From germline, CDR1 is MNHEY and CDR2 SMNVEV (reference sequence).

The gene calls are TRBV7-2 and TRBJ1-3; perhaps TRBD1 as D (6 bases). The germline CDR1 and CDR2 sequences are SGHTA and FQGNSA. Trimming pared 1 base from V and 3 bases from J, leaving 7 bases between. This CDR3 has 14 amino acids. CDR3 DNA sequence: TGTGCCAGCAGCTTAGTAGGGGGTGGAAACACCATATATTTT. The encoded protein is CASSLVGGGNTIYF. The entire variable domain, with the rest obtained from reference TRBV7-2 and TRBJ1-3, is as follows: GAGVSQSPSNKVTEKGKDVELRCDPISGHTALYWYRQSLGQGLEFLIYFQGNSAPDKSGLPSDRFSAERTGGSVSTLTIQRTQQEDSAVYLCASSLVGGGNTIYFGEGSWLTVV.

The CDR3 coding sequence is TGTGCCAGCAGGTTAGCGGGGGACCCCAATGAGCAGTTCTTC. This gives the protein CASRLAGDPNEQFF. The rearrangement uses TRBV6-1 and TRBJ2-1; 9 nucleotides agree with TRBD2. The trim removed 6 bases at V and 6 bases at J, leaving 6 bases unmatched. The V gene's germline CDR1 is MNHNS and CDR2 SASEGT. This CDR3 comprises 14 residues.

This clonotype was seen a few times. The chain has TRBV11-3 and TRBJ2-3; no reliable D call. Germline loops: CDR1 SGHNT, CDR2 YENEEA. The CDR3 is 12 amino acids. V was cut by 0 bases and J by 5 bases, with 3 bases left in between. The CDR3 DNA reads as TGTGCCAGCAGCTTAGATCGAGATACGCAGTATTTT. Translation gives CASSLDRDTQYF.

The rearrangement joins TRBV20-1 to TRBJ2-3; unclear D gene. The ends were cut back, 5 bases at V and 4 bases at J, with 13 bases in the middle. The CDR3 consists of 13 residues. Germline V gene data show CDR1 as DFQATT and CDR2 as SNEGSKA (reference sequence). Here the CDR3 DNA reads TGCAGTGCTCCCCCTCCCGTGGCAGATACGCAGTATTTT. It specifies CSAPPPVADTQYF.

This chain uses TRBV2 with TRBJ2-2; 9 nucleotides align to TRBD1. Germline loops: CDR1 SNHLY, CDR2 FYNNEI. V was pared by 9 bases and J by 5 bases, with 10 bases of the junction left unmatched. CDR3 length: 15 residues. CDR3 region: CASTTTQGATGELFF. The CDR3 DNA follows: TGTGCCAGTACAACCACACAGGGGGCTACCGGGGAGCTGTTTTTT.

V gene TRBV20-1 combines with J gene TRBJ2-3; weak D call: TRBD2 (5 bases). The CDR3 totals 15 residues. V was trimmed by 6 bases and J by 1 base, leaving 17 bases between them. CDR1 and CDR2 (germline): DFQATT, SNEGSKA (reference sequence). The CDR3 coding sequence is TGCAGTGCGCCGACCCAACTAGGGCGCACAGATACGCAGTATTTT. It translates to CSAPTQLGRTDTQYF.

This chain links TRBV7-6 with TRBJ2-6; 11 bases align to TRBD1. The germline CDR1 and CDR2 sequences are SGHVS and FNYEAQ. Trimming took 4 bases from V and 13 from J; bases not matched to a gene: 6. The CDR3 is made up of 14 amino acids. In DNA, the CDR3 is TGTGCCAGCAGCTCAGGACAGGGGGCGTGGGTCCTGACTTTC. Protein product: CASSSGQGAWVLTF.

This clonotype was seen only a few times. This chain joins TRBV5-1 and TRBJ2-1; D is uncertain. CDR3 length: 11 residues. The V and J ends lost 4 bases and 8 bases respectively, with 7 bases between them. CDR1 SGHRS and CDR2 YFSETQ come from the germline V gene. The CDR3 is CASSKGHEQFF. CDR3 DNA: TGCGCCAGCAGCAAAGGGCATGAGCAGTTCTTC.

This clonotype appeared a few times. This rearrangement joins TRBV29-1 to TRBJ1-1; tentative D call: TRBD1 (6 bases). V was cut by 8 bases and J by 3 bases, with 19 bases left in between. The CDR3 is 14 residues long. Germline assignment: CDR1 SQVTM and CDR2 ANQGSEA. The CDR3 loop reads CSTTRGQDYTEAFF. CDR3 DNA sequence: TGCAGCACGACCAGGGGCCAGGATTACACTGAAGCTTTCTTT. Combining the CDR3 with reference TRBV29-1 and TRBJ1-1 gives the whole variable domain SAVISQKPSRDICQRGTSLTIQCQVDSQVTMMFWYRQQPGQSLTLIATANQGSEATYESGFVIDKFPISRPNLTFSTLTVSNMSPEDSSIYLCSTTRGQDYTEAFFGQGTRLTVV.

To note about this clonotype: Sequence at one end of the junction differs from germline and may be a read error. The chain carries TRBV12-5 and TRBJ2-2, with D perhaps matching TRBD2 (5 bases). This CDR3 comprises 13 residues. CDR1 is LGHNT and CDR2 is FRNRAP in the germline V gene. The DNA of the CDR3 is TGTGCTAGTGGTTGGCCGAACACCGGGGAGCGGTTTTTT. It codes for CASGWPNTGERFF.

This sequence joins TRBV5-1 and TRBJ2-2; 7 bases line up with TRBD1. V shed 1 base and J 5 bases; nucleotides not matched to a gene: 5. Germline CDR1 is SGHRS and CDR2 is YFSETQ. The CDR3 runs 15 residues. Written as DNA, the CDR3 is TGCGCCAGCAGCTTGCCGCAGGGACAGACCGGGGAGCTGTTTTTT. It is translated as CASSLPQGQTGELFF.